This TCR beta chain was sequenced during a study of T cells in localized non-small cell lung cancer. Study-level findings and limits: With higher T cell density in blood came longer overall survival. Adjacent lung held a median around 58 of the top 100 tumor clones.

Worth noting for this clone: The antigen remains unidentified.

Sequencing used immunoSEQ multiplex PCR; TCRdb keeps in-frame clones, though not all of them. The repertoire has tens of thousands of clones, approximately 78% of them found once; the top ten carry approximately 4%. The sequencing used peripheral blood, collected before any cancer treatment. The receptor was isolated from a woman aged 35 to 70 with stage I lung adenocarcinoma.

The CDR3 DNA reads TGTGCCAGTAAGGTGACAGTATCTTTCAATCAGCCCCAGCATTTT. Translated: CASKVTVSFNQPQHF. The chain employs TRBV19 and TRBJ1-5; possible D gene TRBD1, 5 bases. Trimming pared 7 bases from V and 3 bases from J, leaving 16 bases between. This CDR3 has 15 amino acids. The V gene's germline CDR1 is LNHDA and CDR2 SQIVND (reference sequence).